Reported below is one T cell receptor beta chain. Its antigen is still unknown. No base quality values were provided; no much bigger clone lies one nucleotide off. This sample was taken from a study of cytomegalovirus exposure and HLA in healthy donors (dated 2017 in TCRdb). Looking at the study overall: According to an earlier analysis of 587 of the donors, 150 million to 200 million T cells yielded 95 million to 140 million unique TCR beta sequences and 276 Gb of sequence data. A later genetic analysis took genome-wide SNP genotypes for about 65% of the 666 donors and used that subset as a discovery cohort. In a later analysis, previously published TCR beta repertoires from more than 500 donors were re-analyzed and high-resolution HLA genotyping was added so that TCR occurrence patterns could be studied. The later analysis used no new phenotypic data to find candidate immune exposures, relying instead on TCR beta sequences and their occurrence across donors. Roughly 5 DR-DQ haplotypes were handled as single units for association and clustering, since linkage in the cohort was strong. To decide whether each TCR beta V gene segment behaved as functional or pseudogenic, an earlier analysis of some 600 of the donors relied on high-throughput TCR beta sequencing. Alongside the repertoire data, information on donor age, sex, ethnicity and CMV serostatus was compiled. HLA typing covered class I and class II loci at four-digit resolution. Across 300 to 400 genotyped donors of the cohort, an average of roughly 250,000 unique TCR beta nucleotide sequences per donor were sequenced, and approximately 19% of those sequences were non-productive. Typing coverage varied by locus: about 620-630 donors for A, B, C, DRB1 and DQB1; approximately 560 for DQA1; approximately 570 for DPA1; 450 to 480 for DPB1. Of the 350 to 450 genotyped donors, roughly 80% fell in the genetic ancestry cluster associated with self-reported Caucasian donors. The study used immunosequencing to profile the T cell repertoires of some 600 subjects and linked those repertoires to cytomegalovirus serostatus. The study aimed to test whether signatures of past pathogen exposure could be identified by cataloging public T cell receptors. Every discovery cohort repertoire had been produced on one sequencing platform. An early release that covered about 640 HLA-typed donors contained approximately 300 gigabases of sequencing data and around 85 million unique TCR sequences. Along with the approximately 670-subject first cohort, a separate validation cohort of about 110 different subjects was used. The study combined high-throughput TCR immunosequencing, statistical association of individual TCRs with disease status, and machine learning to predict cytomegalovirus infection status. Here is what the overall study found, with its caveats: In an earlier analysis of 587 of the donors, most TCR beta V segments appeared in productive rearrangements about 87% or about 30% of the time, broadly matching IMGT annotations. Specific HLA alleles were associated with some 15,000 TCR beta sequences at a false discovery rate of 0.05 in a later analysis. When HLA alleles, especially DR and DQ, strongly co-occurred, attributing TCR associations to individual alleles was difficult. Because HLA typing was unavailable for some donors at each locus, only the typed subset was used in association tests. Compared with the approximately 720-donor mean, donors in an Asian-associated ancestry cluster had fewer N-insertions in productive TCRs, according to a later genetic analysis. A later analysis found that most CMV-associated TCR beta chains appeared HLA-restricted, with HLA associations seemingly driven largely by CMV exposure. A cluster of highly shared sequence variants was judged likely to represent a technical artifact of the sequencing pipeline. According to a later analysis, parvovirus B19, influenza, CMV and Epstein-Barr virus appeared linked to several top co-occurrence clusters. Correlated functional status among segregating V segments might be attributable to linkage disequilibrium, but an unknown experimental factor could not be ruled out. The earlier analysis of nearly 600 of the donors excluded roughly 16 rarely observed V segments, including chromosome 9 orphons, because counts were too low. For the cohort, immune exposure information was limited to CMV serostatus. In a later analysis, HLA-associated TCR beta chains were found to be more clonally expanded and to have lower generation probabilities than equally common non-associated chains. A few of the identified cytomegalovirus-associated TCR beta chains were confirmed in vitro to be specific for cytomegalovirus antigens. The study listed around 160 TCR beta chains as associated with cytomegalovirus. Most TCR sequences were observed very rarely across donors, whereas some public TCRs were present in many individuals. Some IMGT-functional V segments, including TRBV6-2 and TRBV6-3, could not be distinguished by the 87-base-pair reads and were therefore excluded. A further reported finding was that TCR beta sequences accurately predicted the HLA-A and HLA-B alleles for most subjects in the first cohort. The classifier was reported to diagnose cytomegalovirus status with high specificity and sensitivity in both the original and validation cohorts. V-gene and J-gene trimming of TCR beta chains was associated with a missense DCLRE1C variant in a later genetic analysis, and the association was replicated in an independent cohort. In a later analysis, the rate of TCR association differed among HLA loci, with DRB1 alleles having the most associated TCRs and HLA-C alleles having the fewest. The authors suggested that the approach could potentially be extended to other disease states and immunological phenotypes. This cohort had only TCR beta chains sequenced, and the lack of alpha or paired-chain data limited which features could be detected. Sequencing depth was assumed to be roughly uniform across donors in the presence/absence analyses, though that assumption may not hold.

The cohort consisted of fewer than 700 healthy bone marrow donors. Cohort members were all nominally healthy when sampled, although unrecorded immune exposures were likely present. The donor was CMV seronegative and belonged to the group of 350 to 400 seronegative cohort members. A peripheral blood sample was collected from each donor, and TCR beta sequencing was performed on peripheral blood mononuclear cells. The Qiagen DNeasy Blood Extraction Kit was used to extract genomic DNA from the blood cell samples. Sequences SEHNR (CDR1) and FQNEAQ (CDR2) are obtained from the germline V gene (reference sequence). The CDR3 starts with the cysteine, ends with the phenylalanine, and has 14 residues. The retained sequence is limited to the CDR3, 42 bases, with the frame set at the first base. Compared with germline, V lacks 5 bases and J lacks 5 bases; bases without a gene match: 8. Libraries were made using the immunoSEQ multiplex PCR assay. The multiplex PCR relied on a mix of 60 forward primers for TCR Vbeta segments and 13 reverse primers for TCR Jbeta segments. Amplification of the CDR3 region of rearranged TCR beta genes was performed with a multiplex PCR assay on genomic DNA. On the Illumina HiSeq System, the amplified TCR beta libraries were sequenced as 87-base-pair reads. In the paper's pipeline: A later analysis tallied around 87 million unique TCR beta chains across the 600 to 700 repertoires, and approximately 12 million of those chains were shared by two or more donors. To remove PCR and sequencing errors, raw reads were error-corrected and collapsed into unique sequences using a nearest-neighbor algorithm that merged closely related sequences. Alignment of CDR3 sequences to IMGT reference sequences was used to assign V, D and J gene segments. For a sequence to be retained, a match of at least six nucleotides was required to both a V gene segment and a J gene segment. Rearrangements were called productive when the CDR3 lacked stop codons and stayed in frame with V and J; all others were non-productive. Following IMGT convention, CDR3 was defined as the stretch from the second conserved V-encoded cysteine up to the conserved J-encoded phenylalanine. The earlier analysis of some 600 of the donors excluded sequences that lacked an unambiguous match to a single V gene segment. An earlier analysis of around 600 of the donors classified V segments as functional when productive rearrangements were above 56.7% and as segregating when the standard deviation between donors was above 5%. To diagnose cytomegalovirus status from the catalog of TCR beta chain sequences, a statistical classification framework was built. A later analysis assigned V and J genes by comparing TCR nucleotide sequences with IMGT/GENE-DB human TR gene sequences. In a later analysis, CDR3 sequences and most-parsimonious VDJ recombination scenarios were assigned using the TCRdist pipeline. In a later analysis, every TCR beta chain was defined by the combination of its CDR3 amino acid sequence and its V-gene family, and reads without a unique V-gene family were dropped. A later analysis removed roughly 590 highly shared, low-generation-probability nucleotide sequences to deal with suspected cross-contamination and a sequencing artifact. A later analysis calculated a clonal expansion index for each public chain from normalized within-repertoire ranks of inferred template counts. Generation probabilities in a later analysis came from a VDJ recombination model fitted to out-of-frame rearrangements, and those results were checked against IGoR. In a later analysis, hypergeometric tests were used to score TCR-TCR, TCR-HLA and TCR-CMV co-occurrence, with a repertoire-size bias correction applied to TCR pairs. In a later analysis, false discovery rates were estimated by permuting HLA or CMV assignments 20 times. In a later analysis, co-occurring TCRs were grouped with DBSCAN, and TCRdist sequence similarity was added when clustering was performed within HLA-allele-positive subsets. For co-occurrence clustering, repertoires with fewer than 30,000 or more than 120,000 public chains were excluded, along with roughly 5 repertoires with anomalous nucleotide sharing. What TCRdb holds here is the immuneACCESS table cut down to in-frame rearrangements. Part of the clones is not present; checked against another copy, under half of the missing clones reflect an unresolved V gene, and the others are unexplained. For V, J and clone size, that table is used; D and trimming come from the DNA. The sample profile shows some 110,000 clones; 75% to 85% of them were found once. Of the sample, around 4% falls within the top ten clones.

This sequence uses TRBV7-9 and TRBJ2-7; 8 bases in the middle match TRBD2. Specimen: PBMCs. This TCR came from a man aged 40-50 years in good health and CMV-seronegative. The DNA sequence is TGTGCCAGCAGCCAAATCGGGGGGGCGAACGAGCAGTACTTC. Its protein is CASSQIGGANEQYF.